What follows are 24 T cell receptor beta chains derived from one specimen sequenced in a study of identical twins. TCRdb processed the 5' RACE reads anew with MiXCR; each CDR3 protein has one entry. Among around 680,000 distinct CDR3 sequences listed, less than 10% were seen once. The sample was also reused in another study, on yellow fever vaccine responses in identical twins.

Sample: PBMCs. These TCRs come from a woman between 18 and 29 years old in good health.

This clonotype was detected a few times. The V and J genes are TRBV6-6 and TRBJ2-2; TRBD1 agrees at 8 bases. Germline values: CDR1 MNHNY, CDR2 SVGAGI (reference sequence). The CDR3 contains 13 residues. V trimming: 8 bases; J trimming: 9 bases; junction bases outside the gene matches: 8. The CDR3 reads CASLGQGFWELFF. CDR3 nucleotide sequence: TGTGCCAGCCTCGGACAGGGCTTTTGGGAGCTGTTTTTT.

This clonotype was found many times. V gene TRBV6-1 combines with J gene TRBJ2-2; no clear D gene. This CDR3 has 13 residues. The ends were cut back, 6 bases at V and 6 bases at J, with 11 bases in the middle. Per germline, CDR1 MNHNS and CDR2 SASEGT. The CDR3 sequence: CASSPITAGELFF. The CDR3 region has the DNA TGTGCCAGCAGCCCAATCACGGCCGGGGAGCTGTTTTTT.

This clonotype was counted a few times. This rearrangement joins TRBV5-1 to TRBJ2-1, with 13 nucleotides matching TRBD2. The V gene end was trimmed by 5 bases and the J gene end by 0 bases; junction bases not matched to a gene: 11. Germline loops: CDR1 SGHRS, CDR2 YFSETQ. The CDR3 contains 19 residues. Here the CDR3 reads CASRPGTSGMRSSYNEQFF. The DNA of the CDR3 is TGCGCCAGCAGACCGGGGACTAGCGGGATGAGGAGCTCCTACAATGAGCAGTTCTTC.

This clonotype has a count of ten or more. This chain connects TRBV5-1 to TRBJ1-1; perhaps TRBD1 as D (5 bases). CDR1 and CDR2 from the germline V gene are SGHRS and YFSETQ. V lost 1 base and J lost 4, with 11 bases in between. This CDR3 contains 14 residues. CDR3 protein: CASSLLPGGTEAFF. The CDR3 region has the DNA TGCGCCAGCAGCTTGCTTCCGGGGGGCACTGAAGCTTTCTTT.

This clonotype was counted ten times or more. Its ends do not fully match the called genes, so a read error is possible. V usage is TRBV5-1 and J usage is TRBJ2-7, with a possible D match to TRBD2 (5 bases). Germline V gene lookup returns CDR1 SGHRS and CDR2 YFSETQ. The CDR3 is 13 residues long. The CDR3: CASSLAIGYEQYF. DNA for the CDR3: TGTGCCAGCAGTTTAGCGATTGGGTACGAGCAGTACTTC. The whole variable domain, filled in from reference TRBV5-1 and TRBJ2-7, reads KAGVTQTPRYLIKTRGQQVTLSCSPISGHRSVSWYQQTPGQGLQFLFEYFSETQRNKGNFPGRFSGRQFSNSRSEMNVSTLELGDSALYLCASSLAIGYEQYFGPGTRLTVT.

In this sample, this clonotype turned up many times. This chain connects TRBV6-5 to TRBJ2-1, with 13 bases fitting TRBD2. Germline CDR1 is MNHEY and CDR2 is SVGAGI. The CDR3 covers 16 residues. Trimming removed 2 bases from V and 4 bases from J; junction bases left unmatched: 2. The CDR3 region is CASSYVGLAGYNEQFF. DNA of the CDR3: TGTGCCAGCAGTTACGTGGGACTAGCGGGGTACAATGAGCAGTTCTTC.

This clonotype has at least ten counts. V is TRBV5-1 and J is TRBJ2-2; 13 bases agree with TRBD2. The germline V gene has CDR1 SGHRS and CDR2 YFSETQ. V shed 4 bases and J 6 bases; nucleotides not matched to a gene: 3. This CDR3 contains 15 residues. CDR3 DNA sequence: TGCGCCAGCAGCCGGACTAGCGGGGGCCCCGGGGAGCTGTTTTTT. It yields the protein CASSRTSGGPGELFF.

At least ten counts were recorded for this clonotype. The chain links TRBV6-5 to TRBJ2-5; D remains ambiguous. The V and J ends lost 6 bases and 4 bases respectively, with 9 bases between them. CDR1 and CDR2 (germline): MNHEY, SVGAGI. This CDR3 has 12 residues. CDR3 in amino acids: CASRSSSETQYF. As DNA, the CDR3 is TGTGCCAGCAGATCCTCATCAGAGACCCAGTACTTC.

V is TRBV6-2 or TRBV6-3 and J is TRBJ2-3; 14 bases match TRBD2. Losses at the gene ends were 2 bases for V and 0 bases for J; bases not matched to a gene: 10. The CDR3 totals 20 residues. The V gene's germline CDR1 is MNHEY and CDR2 SVGEGT. The CDR3 nucleotides read TGTGCCAGCAGTTACACCCGCGGACTAGCGGGGGGAACGAGCACAGATACGCAGTATTTT. Protein: CASSYTRGLAGGTSTDTQYF.

V gene TRBV3-1 combines with J gene TRBJ2-7; no reliable D call. Germline values: CDR1 LGHDT, CDR2 YNNKEL (reference sequence). The CDR3 length is 14 residues. V lost 4 bases to trimming and J lost 1 base, with 11 bases between them. The CDR3 nucleotides read TGTGCCAGCAGCCGCTCTATGGGGTCCTACGAGCAGTACTTC. Translation: CASSRSMGSYEQYF.

This clonotype was seen a few times. The chain uses TRBV5-1 and TRBJ2-7; possibly TRBD2 for D (5 bases). This CDR3 has 14 residues. Germline assignment: CDR1 SGHRS and CDR2 YFSETQ. The V and J ends lost 2 bases and 5 bases respectively, with 14 bases between them. The chain's CDR3 is CASSFGDSKNEQYF. Here the CDR3 DNA reads TGCGCCAGCAGCTTCGGGGATAGTAAAAACGAGCAGTACTTC. Drawing the rest from reference TRBV5-1 and TRBJ2-7, the complete variable domain is KAGVTQTPRYLIKTRGQQVTLSCSPISGHRSVSWYQQTPGQGLQFLFEYFSETQRNKGNFPGRFSGRQFSNSRSEMNVSTLELGDSALYLCASSFGDSKNEQYFGPGTRLTVT.

The chain links TRBV12-3 or TRBV12-4 to TRBJ2-3; 9 nucleotides agree with TRBD2. The ends lost 3 bases at V and 1 base at J; junction bases unmatched: 5. The CDR3 is 16 amino acids. The CDR3 DNA reads TGTGCCAGCAGTTTGGGCGGGAGGGGAGGCACAGATACGCAGTATTTT. It is translated as CASSLGGRGGTDTQYF.

This clonotype was recorded a few times. The chain uses TRBV12-3 or TRBV12-4 and TRBJ2-1; D gene unclear. CDR3 length: 14 residues. Between the trimmed V and J ends, which lost 8 bases and 3 bases, there was a span of 14 bases. CDR3 coding DNA: TGTGCCAGCTCCCCGGTACTATACTACAATGAGCAGTTCTTC. Amino acid sequence: CASSPVLYYNEQFF.

In this sample, this clonotype turned up once. This CDR3 is CASSLDGAWFF. CDR3 bases: TGTGCCAGCAGTTTAGATGGGGCTTGGTTCTTC. The chain has TRBV28 and TRBJ2-1; D is perhaps TRBD1 (5 bases). Germline values: CDR1 MDHEN, CDR2 SYDVKM. Trimming took 2 bases from V and 15 from J, leaving 11 bases between them. The CDR3 is 11 residues long.

This clonotype has only a few counts. The chain has TRBV5-6 and TRBJ2-7; 8 bases match TRBD1. The CDR3 consists of 15 residues. CDR1 is SGHDT, CDR2 YYEEEE, per germline. The ends lost 4 bases at V and 4 bases at J; junction bases unmatched: 10. The CDR3 loop reads CASSPGQVPVYEQYF. DNA for the CDR3: TGTGCCAGCAGCCCGGGACAGGTTCCCGTTTACGAGCAGTACTTC.

The J gene is TRBJ1-5, the V gene TRBV27; no reliable D call. Germline V gene sequence: CDR1 MNHEY, CDR2 SMNVEV (reference sequence). The CDR3 is 15 amino acids. V shed 2 bases and J shed 0 bases, with 8 bases lying between them. For the CDR3, the DNA is TGTGCCAGCAGTTTACGGTACTATAGCAATCAGCCCCAGCATTTT. It is translated as CASSLRYYSNQPQHF.

In this sample, this clonotype turned up a few times. This rearrangement joins TRBV9 to TRBJ2-6, with 9 bases fitting TRBD1. The length of the CDR3 is 18 residues. J gave up 3 bases and V 3 bases, and 10 bases lay outside the gene matches. In germline, CDR1 is SGDLS, CDR2 YYNGEE. The DNA of the CDR3 is TGTGCCAGCAGCGCTAAAAGACAGGGGGTTGGTGGGGCCAACGTCCTGACTTTC. It specifies CASSAKRQGVGGANVLTF.

The rearrangement links TRBV11-2 to TRBJ2-7, with no clear D. CDR1 is SGHAT, CDR2 FQNNGV, per germline. V was shortened by 2 bases and J by 6 bases, with 11 bases between the two germline ends. The CDR3 is made up of 13 amino acids. The CDR3 nucleotides read TGTGCCAGCAGCTTACTATTAACATTCGAGCAGTACTTC. Protein: CASSLLLTFEQYF.

The rearrangement joins TRBV5-6 to TRBJ2-6, with a possible D match to TRBD1 (5 bases). V dropped 0 bases and J dropped 3 bases, with 10 bases sitting between them. CDR1 is SGHDT and CDR2 is YYEEEE in the germline V gene. The CDR3 consists of 16 residues. The CDR3 DNA is TGTGCCAGCAGCTTGGGCAGGGCAAGTGGGGCCAACGTCCTGACTTTC. Residues: CASSLGRASGANVLTF.

This clonotype was seen many times. This rearrangement joins TRBV5-6 to TRBJ2-4; 12 nucleotides align to TRBD2. CDR1 and CDR2 from the germline V gene are SGHDT and YYEEEE. The CDR3 contains 19 residues. The V segment lost 4 bases and the J segment 1 base; nucleotides outside the gene matches: 12. Written as DNA, the CDR3 is TGTGCCAGCAGCCAGAGGACTAGCGGGATTCAGTATGCCAAAAACATTCAGTACTTC. It specifies CASSQRTSGIQYAKNIQYF.

This sequence joins TRBV20-1 and TRBJ2-1, with D hard to call. Germline V gene sequence: CDR1 DFQATT, CDR2 SNEGSKA (reference sequence). V lost 0 bases, J lost 9 bases, and 6 bases lay in between. The CDR3 has 11 residues. The CDR3 loop is CSAREAGEQFF. The CDR3 DNA sequence: TGCAGTGCTAGAGAGGCTGGTGAGCAGTTCTTC.

The V and J genes are TRBV6-5 and TRBJ2-3, with D tentatively TRBD2 (5 bases). V lost 0 bases and J 1 base, leaving 14 bases between the germline ends. Germline V gives CDR1 MNHEY, CDR2 SVGAGI. This CDR3 comprises 17 residues. CDR3 in DNA: TGTGCCAGCAGTTACTCCCCAATACTCGGGGGCACAGATACGCAGTATTTT. It encodes CASSYSPILGGTDTQYF.

This clonotype occurred a few times. V gene TRBV6-2 or TRBV6-3 combines with J gene TRBJ2-5; D is possibly TRBD2 (5 bases). There are 12 residues in the CDR3. The ends were cut back, 9 bases at V and 4 bases at J, with 12 bases in the middle. Germline CDR1 reads MNHEY; CDR2 reads SVGEGT. CDR3 region: CASGERRETQYF. The CDR3 DNA follows: TGTGCCAGTGGGGAGAGGAGAGAGACCCAGTACTTC.

In its sample, this clonotype was seen a few times. The genes are TRBV11-2 and TRBJ2-7; D unresolved. Germline-derived CDR1 and CDR2 are SGHAT and FQNNGV. The V end was cut by 0 bases, the J end by 6 bases, with 6 bases between. There are 12 residues in the CDR3. The DNA of the CDR3 is TGTGCCAGCAGCTTAGAGCTGGTCGAGCAGTACTTC. It is translated as CASSLELVEQYF.